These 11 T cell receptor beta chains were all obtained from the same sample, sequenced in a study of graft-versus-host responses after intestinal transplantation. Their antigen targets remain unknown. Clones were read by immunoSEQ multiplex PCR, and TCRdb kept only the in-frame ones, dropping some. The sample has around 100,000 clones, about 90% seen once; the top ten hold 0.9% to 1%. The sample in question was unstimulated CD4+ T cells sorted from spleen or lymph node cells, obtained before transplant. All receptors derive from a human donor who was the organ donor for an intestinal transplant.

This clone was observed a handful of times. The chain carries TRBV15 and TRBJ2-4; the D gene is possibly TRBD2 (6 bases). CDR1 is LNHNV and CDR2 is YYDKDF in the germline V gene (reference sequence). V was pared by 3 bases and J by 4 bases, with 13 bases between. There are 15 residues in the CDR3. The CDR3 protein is CATSSPGTGKNIQYF. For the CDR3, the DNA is TGTGCCACCAGCAGCCCAGGGACTGGAAAAAACATTCAGTACTTC. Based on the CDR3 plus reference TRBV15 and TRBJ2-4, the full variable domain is DAMVIQNPRYQVTQFGKPVTLSCSQTLNHNVMYWYQQKSSQAPKLLFHYYDKDFNNEADTPDNFQSRRPNTSFCFLDIRSPGLGDTAMYLCATSSPGTGKNIQYFGAGTRLSVL.

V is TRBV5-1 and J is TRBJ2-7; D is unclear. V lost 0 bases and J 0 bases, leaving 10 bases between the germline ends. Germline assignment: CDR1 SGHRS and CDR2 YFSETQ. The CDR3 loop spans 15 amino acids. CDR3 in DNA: TGCGCCAGCAGCTTGGTCAGCGCGATCTCCTACGAGCAGTACTTC. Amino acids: CASSLVSAISYEQYF.

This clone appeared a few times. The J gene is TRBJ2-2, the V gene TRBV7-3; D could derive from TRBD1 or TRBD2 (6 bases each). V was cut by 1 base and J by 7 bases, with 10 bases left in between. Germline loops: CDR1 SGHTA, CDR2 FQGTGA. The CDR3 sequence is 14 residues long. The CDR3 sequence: CASSLRGASGELFF. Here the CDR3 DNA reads TGTGCCAGCAGCTTAAGGGGGGCGAGCGGGGAGCTGTTTTTT.

The CDR3 is CASSRQGWSETQYF. The CDR3 DNA reads TGTGCCAGCAGCCGACAGGGGTGGTCGGAGACCCAGTACTTC. V usage is TRBV5-6 and J usage is TRBJ2-5; 8 bases fit TRBD1. CDR1 is SGHDT, CDR2 YYEEEE, per germline. V shed 4 bases and J 5 bases; nucleotides not matched to a gene: 7. This CDR3 comprises 14 residues.

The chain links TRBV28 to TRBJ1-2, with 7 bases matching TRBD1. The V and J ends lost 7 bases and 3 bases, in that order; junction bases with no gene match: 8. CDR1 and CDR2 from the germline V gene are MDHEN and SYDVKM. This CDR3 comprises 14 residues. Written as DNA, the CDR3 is TGTGCCAGCATACCGACAGGGCGCCACTATGGCTACACCTTC. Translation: CASIPTGRHYGYTF.

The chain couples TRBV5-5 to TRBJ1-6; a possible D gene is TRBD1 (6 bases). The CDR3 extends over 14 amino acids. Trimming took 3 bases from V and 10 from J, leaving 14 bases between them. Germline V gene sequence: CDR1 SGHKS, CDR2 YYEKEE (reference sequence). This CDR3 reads CASSSTRTDSPLHF. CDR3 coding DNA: TGTGCCAGCAGCTCGACAAGGACAGACTCACCCCTCCACTTT. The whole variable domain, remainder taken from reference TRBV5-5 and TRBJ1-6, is DAGVTQSPTHLIKTRGQQVTLRCSPISGHKSVSWYQQVLGQGPQFIFQYYEKEERGRGNFPDRFSARQFPNYSSELNVNALLLGDSALYLCASSSTRTDSPLHFGNGTRLTVT.

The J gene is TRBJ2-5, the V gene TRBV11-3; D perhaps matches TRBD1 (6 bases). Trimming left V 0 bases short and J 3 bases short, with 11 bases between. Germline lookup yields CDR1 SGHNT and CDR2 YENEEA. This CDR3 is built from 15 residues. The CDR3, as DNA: TGTGCCAGCAGCTTAGATGGTGGGGGCGAAGAGACCCAGTACTTC. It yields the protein CASSLDGGGEETQYF. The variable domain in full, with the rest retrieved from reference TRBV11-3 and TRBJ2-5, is EAGVVQSPRYKIIEKKQPVAFWCNPISGHNTLYWYLQNLGQGPELLIRYENEEAVDDSQLPKDRFSAERLKGVDSTLKIQPAELGDSAVYLCASSLDGGGEETQYFGPGTRLLVL.

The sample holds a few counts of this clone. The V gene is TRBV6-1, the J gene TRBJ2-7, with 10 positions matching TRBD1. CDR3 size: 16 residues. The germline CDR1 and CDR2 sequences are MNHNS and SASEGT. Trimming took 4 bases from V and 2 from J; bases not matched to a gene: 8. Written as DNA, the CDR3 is TGTGCCAGCAGTGTGGGTCCCGGGACAGGGGCCTACGAGCAGTACTTC. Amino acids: CASSVGPGTGAYEQYF.

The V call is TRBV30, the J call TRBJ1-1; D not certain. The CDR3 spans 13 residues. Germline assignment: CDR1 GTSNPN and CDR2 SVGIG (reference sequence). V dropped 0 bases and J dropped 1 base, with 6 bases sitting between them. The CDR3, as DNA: TGTGCCTGGAGTGTAGAGACGAACACTGAAGCTTTCTTT. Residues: CAWSVETNTEAFF.

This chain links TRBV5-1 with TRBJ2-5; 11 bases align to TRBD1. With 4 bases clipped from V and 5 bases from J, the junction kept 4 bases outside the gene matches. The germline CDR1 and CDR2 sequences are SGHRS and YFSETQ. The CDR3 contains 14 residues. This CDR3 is CASSRTGGWETQYF. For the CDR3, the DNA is TGCGCCAGCAGCCGGACAGGGGGCTGGGAGACCCAGTACTTC.

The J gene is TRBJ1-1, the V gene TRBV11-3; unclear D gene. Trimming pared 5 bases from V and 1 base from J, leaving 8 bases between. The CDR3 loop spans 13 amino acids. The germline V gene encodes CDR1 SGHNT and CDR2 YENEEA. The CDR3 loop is CASSKGPNTEAFF. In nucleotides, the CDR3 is TGTGCCAGCAGCAAAGGACCGAACACTGAAGCTTTCTTT.